A single sample gave rise to the 17 T cell receptor beta chains below, sequenced in a study of OX40 agonist ivuxolimab in advanced cancers. Some clones are missing from TCRdb's copy, which holds only in-frame ones; the method was immunoSEQ multiplex PCR. The sample lists tens of thousands of clones, about nine tenths seen once, with about 25% in the top ten. The sequencing here drew on CD4+ or CD8+ T cells sorted from blood, taken in a trial of the OX40 agonist ivuxolimab. The source of these receptors is an adult with an advanced solid tumor such as melanoma, head and neck, liver or kidney cancer.

J is TRBJ2-2 and V is TRBV7-8, with a weak D call TRBD1 (5 bases). Trimming removed 3 bases at V and 6 bases at J, with 8 bases between. The CDR3 loop spans 13 amino acids. The germline V gene has CDR1 SGHVS and CDR2 FQNEAQ. CDR3 sequence (DNA): TGTGCCAGCAGCTTTAGCAGGGCCGGGGAGCTGTTTTTT. As protein: CASSFSRAGELFF.

The V and J genes are TRBV10-3 and TRBJ2-2; 7 bases map to TRBD2. Germline V gene data show CDR1 as ENHRY and CDR2 as SYGVKD. Trimming removed 9 bases from V and 4 bases from J; junction bases left unmatched: 11. The CDR3 runs 15 residues. CDR3 DNA sequence: TGTGCCATTTTTACTAGCGATAGTATCACCGGGGAGCTGTTTTTT. It translates to CAIFTSDSITGELFF.

This clone was recorded only once. The chain couples TRBV19 to TRBJ1-1; D possibly corresponds to TRBD1 (6 bases). Trimming shortened V by 10 bases and J by 1 base, and 19 bases separated the two germline ends. The CDR3 is 15 residues long. CDR1 and CDR2 (germline): LNHDA, SQIVND (reference sequence). CDR3 in DNA: TGTGCCACCCGGACAGTTCTTCTAGGGAACACTGAAGCTTTCTTT. Protein sequence: CATRTVLLGNTEAFF.

This sequence joins TRBV6-5 and TRBJ2-3; a weak D match, TRBD1 (6 bases). CDR1 and CDR2 (germline): MNHEY, SVGAGI. The germline V and J ends were trimmed by 5 bases and 1 base, with 10 bases remaining between them. This CDR3 has 14 amino acids. This chain's CDR3 is CASSLQGGTDTQYF. The DNA of the CDR3 is TGTGCCAGCAGTCTACAGGGAGGCACAGATACGCAGTATTTT.

V is TRBV28 and J is TRBJ2-1; the D is unclear. This CDR3 region has 14 residues. Germline assignment: CDR1 MDHEN and CDR2 SYDVKM. Trimming removed 7 bases at V and 6 bases at J, with 16 bases between. The CDR3 spells CASTIPGAPNEQFF. The CDR3 bases are TGTGCCAGCACCATACCCGGCGCGCCCAATGAGCAGTTCTTC.

The genes are TRBV27 and TRBJ2-3, with TRBD2 matching 10 bases. Looked up from germline, CDR1 is MNHEY and CDR2 is SMNVEV (reference sequence). V lost 4 bases and J lost 5; bases outside the gene matches: 3. The CDR3 loop spans 14 amino acids. The CDR3 spells CASSYRTSGDTQYF. In DNA form, the CDR3 reads TGTGCCAGCAGTTACCGGACTAGCGGAGATACGCAGTATTTT.

The rearrangement joins TRBV5-5 to TRBJ2-3, with a weak D call TRBD2 (6 bases). Germline CDR1 is SGHKS and CDR2 is YYEKEE (reference sequence). This CDR3 contains 14 residues. V dropped 4 bases and J dropped 2 bases, with 11 bases sitting between them. As DNA, the CDR3 is TGTGCCAGCAGCCATAGCGGTATCACAGATACGCAGTATTTT. It translates to CASSHSGITDTQYF.

The chain recombines TRBV28 with TRBJ1-3; unclear D gene. The CDR3 has 10 amino acids. Germline CDR1 is MDHEN and CDR2 is SYDVKM. Trimming took 6 bases from V and 4 from J, leaving 1 base between them. The CDR3 protein is CASRGNTIYF. The CDR3 DNA reads as TGTGCCAGCAGGGGAAACACCATATATTTT.

The chain carries TRBV28 and TRBJ1-6; D unclear. CDR3 length: 15 amino acids. V was clipped by 2 bases and J by 9 bases, with 14 bases between them. Germline loops: CDR1 MDHEN, CDR2 SYDVKM. CDR3 protein: CASSLPVAGGSPLHF. As DNA, the CDR3 is TGTGCCAGCAGTTTACCCGTAGCGGGAGGTTCACCCCTCCACTTT. Full variable domain (rest looked up from reference TRBV28 and TRBJ1-6): DVKVTQSSRYLVKRTGEKVFLECVQDMDHENMFWYRQDPGLGLRLIYFSYDVKMKEKGDIPEGYSVSREKKERFSLILESASTNQTSMYLCASSLPVAGGSPLHFGNGTRLTVT.

V and J are TRBV9 and TRBJ2-1, with a tentative D call TRBD2 (6 bases). This CDR3 is built from 15 residues. Trimming took off 2 bases at V and 4 bases at J, with 13 bases between the two ends. Germline V gene data show CDR1 as SGDLS and CDR2 as YYNGEE. The CDR3 is CASSVLADGYNEQFF. The CDR3 bases are TGTGCCAGCAGCGTTTTAGCGGACGGGTACAATGAGCAGTTCTTC.

The chain couples TRBV4-3 to TRBJ2-2; 7 positions agree with TRBD2. Germline CDR1 reads LGHNA; CDR2 reads YSLEER. The length of the CDR3 is 18 residues. Losses at the gene ends were 4 bases for V and 8 bases for J; bases not matched to a gene: 19. CDR3 nucleotides: TGCGCCAGCAGCCCCAGCACGACGACTAGCCGATTCGGGGGGGAGCTGTTTTTT. Translated, it gives CASSPSTTTSRFGGELFF.

The chain is built from TRBV27 and TRBJ1-5, with D tentatively TRBD1 (5 bases). Germline V lookup: CDR1 MNHEY, CDR2 SMNVEV (reference sequence). V shed 5 bases and J shed 5 bases, with 22 bases lying between them. This CDR3 region has 17 residues. CDR3 residues: CASSPHLGQGQDQPQHF. In DNA, the CDR3 is TGTGCCAGCAGTCCCCACCTAGGGCAGGGTCAAGATCAGCCCCAGCATTTT.

The chain employs TRBV19 and TRBJ1-1, with a tentative D call TRBD1 (6 bases). This CDR3 has 13 amino acids. Germline CDR1 reads LNHDA; CDR2 reads SQIVND (reference sequence). Trimming stripped 6 bases from V and 5 bases from J, with 13 bases between. The chain's CDR3 is CASRLIQGTEAFF. CDR3 nucleotides: TGTGCCAGTAGACTTATCCAGGGGACTGAAGCTTTCTTT.

V and J are TRBV5-4 and TRBJ1-4, with no clear D. The CDR3 totals 13 residues. Looked up from germline, CDR1 is SGHNT and CDR2 is YYREEE (reference sequence). Trimming took 1 base from V and 3 from J, leaving 4 bases between them. CDR3 in amino acids: CASSLTANEKLFF. CDR3 DNA: TGTGCCAGCAGCTTGACAGCTAATGAAAAACTGTTTTTT.

The CDR3 DNA is TGCGCCAGCAGCTTAACAGGGGTCTCTGGCTACACCTTC. Translation gives CASSLTGVSGYTF. V gene TRBV5-1 combines with J gene TRBJ1-2, with 7 bases identical to TRBD1. The CDR3 length is 13 residues. V lost 2 bases, J lost 7 bases, and 5 bases stayed unmatched. Germline V lookup: CDR1 SGHRS, CDR2 YFSETQ.

V and J are TRBV25-1 and TRBJ2-5; D is possibly TRBD1 or TRBD2 (5 bases each). In germline, CDR1 is MGHDK, CDR2 SYGVNS. The CDR3 is made up of 15 amino acids. V lost 3 bases and J lost 5, with 16 bases in between. The CDR3 is CASSDWGRTGETQYF. Written as DNA, the CDR3 is TGTGCCAGCAGTGATTGGGGACGGACCGGGGAGACCCAGTACTTC.

The chain is built from TRBV4-1 and TRBJ2-7; weak D call: TRBD1 (6 bases). The V gene's germline CDR1 is MGHRA and CDR2 YSYEKL. This CDR3 has 15 amino acids. V was cut by 4 bases and J by 3 bases, with 16 bases left in between. The CDR3 sequence: CASSLGGGGLYEQYF. For the CDR3, the DNA is TGCGCCAGCAGCCTAGGAGGTGGGGGCCTCTACGAGCAGTACTTC.